The source of this TCR beta chain is a study of control samples from healthy donors and cancer patients. CDR3 size: 16 residues. Germline V CDR1 and CDR2: MNHNY, SVGAGI (reference sequence). V was shortened by 0 bases and J by 5 bases, with 16 bases between the two germline ends. Assay: immunoSEQ multiplex PCR; the TCRdb copy retains only in-frame clones and omits some. The sample lists roughly 170,000 clones; approximately 91% were seen once. The sequence was obtained from a woman between 40 and 50 years old in good health. The rearrangement joins TRBV6-6 to TRBJ2-5; D is unresolved. Material: blood. The CDR3 region has the DNA TGTGCCAGCAGTTACTCTGAGGACCCCCCGAGGGAGACCCAGTACTTC. Translation gives CASSYSEDPPRETQYF.